The T cell receptor beta chain described here comes from a study of glioma-infiltrating T cells. This clonotype was detected ten times or more. Antigen: not known. CDR3 size: 13 residues. V was shortened by 2 bases and J by 4 bases, with 8 bases between the two germline ends. Germline CDR1 reads MNHNS; CDR2 reads SASEGT. General study findings and limits: CDR3 overlap between tissue and blood was very small.

Using RNA template, CDR3s of TCR alpha and beta were amplified with iRepertoire arm-PCR. TCRdb re-called the multiplex PCR reads through MiXCR, storing one row per CDR3 protein. The table includes 300,000 to 450,000 distinct CDR3 sequences, approximately 42% detected once. The specimen was glioma tissue, nonneoplastic brain tissue, or PBMCs (not recorded which). The chain carries TRBV6-1 and TRBJ1-1; TRBD1 might be the D (6 bases). The receptor was isolated from a human donor with low-grade glioma or glioblastoma, undergoing nonglioma brain surgery, or in good health (not recorded which). The CDR3 coding sequence is TGTGCCAGCAGTGAAAGGGGGGGCACTGAAGCTTTCTTT. Translation gives CASSERGGTEAFF.